The clone carrying this T cell receptor beta chain came up once. Lacking the conserved final phenylalanine or tryptophan, this CDR3 likely reflects a read error. The DNA is left out, because the CDR3 cannot be placed on it with certainty; the CDR3 is given as TCRdb lists it. Synthetic TCR analog templates were spiked into each PCR. Assay used: immunoSEQ multiplex PCR; TCRdb lists only in-frame clones, some missing. The sample yields about 56,000 clones, approximately 83% seen once. This record belongs to a study of PD-L1 blockade in urothelial cancer. Study summary: Male sex and bladder-origin urothelial cancer characterized twenty-five of the 29 patients.

Time point described: pretreatment peripheral blood. Patients in the study were battling locally advanced or metastatic urothelial carcinoma. Termini included, the CDR3 measures 13 amino acids. Germline lookup yields CDR1 MNHNS and CDR2 SASEGT. The clonotype originates from a man aged 70 or older with urothelial cancer. The chain couples TRBV6-1 to TRBJ1-5. The sequencing here drew on PBMCs, taken around atezolizumab (anti-PD-L1) treatment. CDR3: CASSTRRGGALVS.